This T cell receptor (beta chain) was obtained from a study of preoperative IRX-2 immunotherapy in early breast cancer. CDR1 LNHDA and CDR2 SQIVND come from the germline V gene (reference sequence). V was pared by 0 bases and J by 0 bases, with 5 bases between. The length of the CDR3 is 14 residues. Stated treatment: preoperative locoregional IRX-2 cytokine immunotherapy. Patients received preoperative, locoregional IRX-2 cytokine immunotherapy in a phase Ib study. The protocol was immunoSEQ multiplex PCR, while the TCRdb copy is restricted to in-frame clones and leaves out a portion. The sample includes about 42,000 clones, 70% to 80% of them seen just once. As for this clone: This sample also contains other DNA sequences that code for the same CDR3.

The sample was tumor tissue, taken after IRX-2 immunotherapy. The TCR originated in a human donor with breast cancer. The rearrangement joins TRBV19 to TRBJ1-1; D might be TRBD1 (5 bases). CDR3 sequence: CASSIEGVNTEAFF. In nucleotides, the CDR3 is TGTGCCAGTAGTATAGAAGGGGTGAACACTGAAGCTTTCTTT.